These 10 T cell receptor beta chains were all obtained from the same sample, sequenced in a study of metastatic and nonmetastatic thyroid tumors. With MiXCR, TCRdb called clones anew from the PCR reads. The data hold 30,000 or so clones, with less than 25% observed a single time. Each patient went into thyroid surgery without having received any treatment. Sequencing input: blood. The receptors derive from a female donor with papillary thyroid cancer or a benign thyroid nodule (not recorded which). Some clones in this sample may be carry-over from other donors' samples.

The chain is built from TRBV11-3 and TRBJ2-5; TRBD2 is a possible D gene (5 bases). Germline loops: CDR1 SGHNT, CDR2 YENEEA. V was cut by 5 bases and J by 11 bases, with 24 bases left in between. This CDR3 is built from 15 residues. The CDR3 nucleotides are TGTGCCAGCAGCACCCTGTGGGAGTTCCAAGAGGCACAGTACTTC. As protein: CASSTLWEFQEAQYF.

This clone rates as medium-sized. This chain connects TRBV28 to TRBJ1-4; TRBD1 agrees at 7 bases. The CDR3 sequence is 15 residues long. CDR1 is MDHEN and CDR2 is SYDVKM in the germline V gene. V lost 5 bases to trimming and J lost 4 bases; unmatched junction nucleotides: 7. DNA of the CDR3: TGTGCCAGCAGTCCTCGGTCAGGGGGTAATGAAAAACTGTTTTTT. Residues: CASSPRSGGNEKLFF.

This clone is classed as medium-sized. The chain combines TRBV6-2 or TRBV6-3 with TRBJ2-1; D not resolved. V lost 6 bases to trimming and J lost 6 bases, with 18 bases between them. This CDR3 is built from 15 residues. Germline lookup yields CDR1 MNHEY and CDR2 SVGEGT. The CDR3 DNA reads TGTGCCAGCAGATCTCTCGTGGGTGAAACCAATGAGCAGTTCTTC. Its translation is CASRSLVGETNEQFF.

The chain links TRBV20-1 to TRBJ2-7; D gene ambiguous. Germline assignment: CDR1 DFQATT and CDR2 SNEGSKA (reference sequence). CDR3 length: 11 amino acids. Trimming left V 3 bases short and J 7 bases short, with 10 bases between. DNA for the CDR3: TGCAGTGCTAGTGTCCACCGGGAGCAGTACTTC. Encoded protein: CSASVHREQYF.

This chain connects TRBV5-1 to TRBJ2-7; the D gene is possibly TRBD1 (6 bases). Per germline, CDR1 SGHRS and CDR2 YFSETQ. The CDR3 loop spans 13 amino acids. DNA for the CDR3: TGCGAGAGCAGGGACACGTTCTCCTACGAGCAGTACTTC. As protein: CESRDTFSYEQYF.

In the case of this clone: The germline gene is not matched at one end of the junction; a read error may be the cause. This chain connects TRBV19 to TRBJ2-5; possibly TRBD1 or TRBD2 for D (6 bases each). Germline values: CDR1 LNHDA, CDR2 SQIVND (reference sequence). The CDR3 has 15 amino acids. The CDR3 sequence is CASKRVDSTQDTQYF. DNA for the CDR3: TGTGCCAGTAAGCGGGTGGACAGCACTCAAGATACCCAGTACTTC.

This clone was seen repeatedly, ten times or more. This chain joins TRBV4-3 and TRBJ2-4; the match to TRBD2 covers 7 bases. The CDR3 contains 17 residues. CDR1 LGHNA and CDR2 YSLEER come from the germline V gene. V was pared by 0 bases and J by 0 bases, with 5 bases of the junction left unmatched. DNA of the CDR3: TGCGCCAGCAGCCAAGATTTGGGGGGGGTAGCCAAAAACATTCAGTACTTC. It codes for CASSQDLGGVAKNIQYF.

This chain links TRBV6-1 with TRBJ1-2; D possibly corresponds to TRBD1 (5 bases). The CDR3 loop spans 13 amino acids. Trimming pared 4 bases from V and 3 bases from J, leaving 9 bases between. Germline-derived CDR1 and CDR2 are MNHNS and SASEGT. The CDR3 sequence is CASSVGDDYGYTF. The CDR3 DNA sequence: TGTGCCAGCAGTGTGGGGGATGACTATGGCTACACCTTC.

In this sample, this clone turned up many times. This rearrangement joins TRBV18 to TRBJ2-5; D may match TRBD1 or TRBD2 (5 bases each). Trimming left V 1 base short and J 3 bases short, with 9 bases between. The germline V gene encodes CDR1 KGHSH and CDR2 LQKENI. The CDR3 has 14 amino acids. In nucleotides, the CDR3 is TGTGCCAGCTCACCACAGGGGACCAAAGAGACCCAGTACTTC. It translates to CASSPQGTKETQYF.

The chain uses TRBV9 and TRBJ2-7, with D possibly being TRBD2 (5 bases). The CDR3 totals 15 residues. Trimming removed 0 bases from V and 7 bases from J, with 17 bases in between. Germline V gene sequence: CDR1 SGDLS, CDR2 YYNGEE. CDR3 sequence: CASSVDPGLYNEQYF. CDR3 DNA: TGTGCCAGCAGCGTAGACCCTGGACTTTACAATGAGCAGTACTTC.